Listed below are T cell receptor beta chains from one sample, sequenced in a study of cytomegalovirus exposure and HLA in healthy donors. TCRdb keeps only in-frame clones here, not all; method: immunoSEQ multiplex PCR. Of nearly 95,000 clones listed, 63% are singletons. The material sequenced was PBMCs. Receptors were obtained from a woman in her thirties in good health and CMV-seronegative. Both conserved end residues are part of each CDR3. D genes are given only for firm matches. A clone size is listed for some rows: how often the clone was seen (once, few, many), or a class if it is expanded.

clone_size j_call v_call d_call cdr3_aa cdr3_nt
- TRBJ2-6 TRBV29-1 TRBD1 CSVFGTGLGANVLTF TGCAGCGTCTTCGGGACAGGGTTGGGGGCCAACGTCCTGACTTTC
once TRBJ2-1 TRBV10-3 - CAISESNTHNEQFF TGTGCCATCAGTGAGTCGAACACCCACAATGAGCAGTTCTTC
- TRBJ2-5 TRBV12-1 - CASSRKSRDRIKETQYF TGTGCCAGCAGCCGCAAGTCCCGGGACAGAATTAAAGAGACCCAGTACTTC
few TRBJ2-1 TRBV11-2 - CASSSSILISYNEQFF TGTGCCAGCAGCTCCTCTATCCTCATCTCCTACAATGAGCAGTTCTTC
- TRBJ2-2 TRBV11-2 - CASSSTFGAGELFF -
- TRBJ2-7 TRBV11-2 - CASSLQASREQYF TGTGCCAGCAGCTTACAGGCTAGCAGGGAGCAGTACTTC
- TRBJ1-2 TRBV4-1 - CASSQGGGASYGYTF TGCGCCAGCAGCCAAGGTGGGGGCGCGAGCTATGGCTACACCTTC
- TRBJ1-1 TRBV27 - CASSRKTVLNTEAFF TGTGCCAGCAGTCGAAAGACAGTTTTGAACACTGAAGCTTTCTTT
- TRBJ2-2 TRBV14 TRBD2 CASSGTSGRAGELFF TGTGCCAGCAGTGGGACTAGCGGGAGAGCCGGGGAGCTGTTTTTT
- TRBJ1-1 TRBV19 - CASSIVSRLGAFF TGTGCCAGTAGTATAGTGTCGCGGCTAGGAGCTTTCTTT
once TRBJ2-3 TRBV30 TRBD2 CAWDGTSGTDTQYF TGTGCCTGGGACGGGACTAGCGGCACAGATACGCAGTATTTT
- TRBJ1-1 TRBV9 TRBD1 CASSAHGQGKLLNTEAFF TGTGCCAGCAGCGCCCACGGACAGGGGAAGCTTTTGAACACTGAAGCTTTCTTT
- TRBJ2-7 TRBV4-2 - CASSQGGGSIEQYF TGTGCCAGCAGCCAAGGGGGAGGTAGCATCGAGCAGTACTTC
- TRBJ2-2 TRBV14 TRBD2 CASSQELAGVTGELFF TGTGCCAGCAGCCAAGAGCTAGCGGGGGTGACCGGGGAGCTGTTTTTT
- TRBJ2-5 TRBV7-2 TRBD2 CASLRTSRRLQETQYF TGTGCCAGCCTGAGGACTAGCCGGAGGCTTCAGGAGACCCAGTACTTC
- TRBJ2-1 TRBV15 - CATSRSRGGTEQFF TGTGCCACCAGCAGAAGCCGGGGAGGCACTGAGCAGTTCTTC
- TRBJ1-4 TRBV19 - CASSPPGHFLSGSEKLFF TGTGCCAGTAGTCCCCCGGGCCACTTTCTTTCGGGGAGTGAAAAACTGTTTTTT
- TRBJ2-7 TRBV2 TRBD2 CASTGRETSGEYEQYF TGTGCCAGCACCGGAAGGGAGACTAGCGGGGAATACGAGCAGTACTTC
- TRBJ2-2 TRBV7-9 - CASSLLLANTGELFF TGTGCCAGCAGCTTACTCCTCGCGAACACCGGGGAGCTGTTTTTT
- TRBJ1-1 TRBV27 - CASSLGTEAFF TGTGCCAGCAGTCTTGGGACAGAAGCTTTCTTT
- TRBJ1-2 TRBV6-5 - CASSYSPGGQDGYTF TGTGCCAGCAGTTACTCCCCCGGGGGGCAGGATGGCTACACCTTC
- TRBJ2-3 TRBV4-1 - CASSQGLGTDTQYF TGCGCCAGCAGCCAAGGCCTAGGAACAGATACGCAGTATTTT
- TRBJ2-5 TRBV15 - CATSREVTETQYF TGTGCCACCAGCAGAGAGGTGACTGAGACCCAGTACTTC
- TRBJ1-6 TRBV28 - CASISFNSPLHF TGTGCCAGCATTTCGTTTAATTCACCCCTCCACTTT
- TRBJ1-2 TRBV19 - CASSILAGYGYTF TGTGCCAGTAGTATTTTGGCAGGCTATGGCTACACCTTC
- TRBJ1-2 TRBV29-1 TRBD1 CSVGPTGAVDYGYTF TGCAGCGTTGGGCCGACAGGGGCCGTCGACTATGGCTACACCTTC